This T cell receptor (beta chain) was identified in a study of early T cells in non-severe SARS-CoV-2 infection. For the study at large: Sequencing of unsorted whole blood was done on bulk RNA, leaving chains unpaired. The study, taken as a whole, reports: CD4 and private specificities were missed by VDJdb matching, which favored anti-spike CD8 responses.

Germline values: CDR1 SQVTM, CDR2 ANQGSEA. CDR3 length: 15 amino acids. J lost 8 bases, V lost 3 bases, and 8 bases had no gene match. Individual cDNA molecules carried attached unique molecular identifiers. TCRdb re-called the 5' RACE reads with MiXCR, one entry per CDR3 protein. The sample lists about 44,000 distinct CDR3 sequences, over 5% occurring once. This clonotype was found many times. Its antigen is unidentified. Input material: whole blood. The receptor was derived from an adult who was a healthcare worker with PCR-confirmed SARS-CoV-2 infection or an uninfected control (not recorded which). The V gene is TRBV29-1, the J gene TRBJ2-2; TRBD2 aligns across 11 bases. As DNA, the CDR3 is TGCAGCGTTGATGGGCTAGCGGGGGGACGAGGGGAGCTGTTTTTT. This codes for CSVDGLAGGRGELFF.